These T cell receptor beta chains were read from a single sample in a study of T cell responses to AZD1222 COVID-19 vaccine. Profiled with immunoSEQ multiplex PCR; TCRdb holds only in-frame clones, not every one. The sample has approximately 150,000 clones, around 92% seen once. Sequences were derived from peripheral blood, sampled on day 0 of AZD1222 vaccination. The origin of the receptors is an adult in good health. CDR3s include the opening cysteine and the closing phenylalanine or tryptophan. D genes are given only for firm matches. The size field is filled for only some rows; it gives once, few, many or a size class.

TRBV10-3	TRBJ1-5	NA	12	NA	CAIKTDNQPQHF	TGTGCCATCAAGACAGACAATCAGCCCCAGCATTTT
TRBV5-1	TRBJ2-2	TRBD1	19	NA	CASGAGTGAWGDNTGELFF	TGCGCCAGCGGAGCCGGGACAGGGGCTTGGGGAGATAACACCGGGGAGCTGTTTTTT
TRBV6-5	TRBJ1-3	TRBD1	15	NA	CASSRTGGVGNTIYF	TGTGCCAGCAGTCGGACAGGGGGCGTCGGGAACACCATATATTTT
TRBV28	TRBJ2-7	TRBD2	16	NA	CASSLYGRGGRGEQYF	TGTGCCAGCAGTTTATATGGCCGGGGGGGCCGGGGAGAGCAGTACTTC
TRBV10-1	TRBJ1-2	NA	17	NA	CASRSYREWIPNYGYTF	TGCGCCAGCAGGAGCTACAGGGAATGGATACCTAACTATGGCTACACCTTC
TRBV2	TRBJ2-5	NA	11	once	CASGPVVAQYF	TGTGCCAGCGGGCCAGTGGTGGCCCAGTACTTC
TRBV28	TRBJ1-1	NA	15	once	CASNVHRAGGTEAFF	TGTGCCAGTAACGTGCACAGGGCGGGGGGAACTGAAGCTTTCTTT
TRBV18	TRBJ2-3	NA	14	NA	CASSLPPSTDTQYF	TGTGCCAGCTCCCTCCCCCCTAGCACAGATACGCAGTATTTT
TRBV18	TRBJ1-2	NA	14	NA	CASSPPAAGYGYTF	TGTGCCAGCTCACCACCCGCGGCAGGCTATGGCTACACCTTC
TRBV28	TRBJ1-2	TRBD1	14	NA	CASSEDRGLGGYTF	TGTGCCAGCAGTGAGGACAGGGGGCTCGGTGGCTACACCTTC
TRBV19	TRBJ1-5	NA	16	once	CASSIRSLSVDQPQHF	TGTGCCAGTAGTATTAGGTCCCTTTCTGTCGATCAGCCCCAGCATTTT
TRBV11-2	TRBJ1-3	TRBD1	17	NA	CASSLTTGGAFGNTIYF	TGTGCCAGCAGCTTGACTACAGGGGGCGCATTTGGAAACACCATATATTTT
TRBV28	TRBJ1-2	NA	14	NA	CASSFSTANYGYTF	TGTGCCAGCAGTTTCTCGACAGCTAACTATGGCTACACCTTC
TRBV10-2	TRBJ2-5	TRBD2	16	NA	CASVGFSGGARETQYF	TGCGCCAGCGTGGGGTTTAGCGGGGGGGCCCGGGAGACCCAGTACTTC
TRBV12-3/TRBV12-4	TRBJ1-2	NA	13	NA	CASSFTGRDGYTF	TGTGCCAGCAGTTTTACAGGAAGGGATGGCTACACCTTC
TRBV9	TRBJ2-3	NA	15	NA	CASSPDRLSTDTQYF	TGTGCCAGCAGCCCGGACAGACTGAGCACAGATACGCAGTATTTT
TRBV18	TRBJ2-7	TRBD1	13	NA	CASSRDREGEQYF	TGTGCCAGCTCCCGGGACAGGGAGGGCGAGCAGTACTTC
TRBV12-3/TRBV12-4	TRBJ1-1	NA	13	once	CASTQTGRTEAFF	TGTGCCAGCACCCAGACCGGCCGGACTGAAGCTTTCTTT
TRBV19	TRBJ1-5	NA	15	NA	CASSISSGVSQPQHF	TGTGCCAGTAGTATTTCCTCAGGGGTTAGTCAGCCCCAGCATTTT
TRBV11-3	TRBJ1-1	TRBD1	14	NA	CASSLQGENTEAFF	TGTGCCAGCAGCTTGCAGGGGGAGAACACTGAAGCTTTCTTT
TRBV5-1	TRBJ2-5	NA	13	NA	CASSLGQWETQYF	TGCGCCAGCAGCTTGGGACAGTGGGAGACCCAGTACTTC
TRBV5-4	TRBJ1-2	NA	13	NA	CASSTTGLLGYTF	TGTGCCAGCAGTACAACAGGGCTTCTTGGCTACACCTTC
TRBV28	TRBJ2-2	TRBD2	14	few	CASSRDYYTGELFF	TGTGCCAGCAGCAGGGACTATTACACCGGGGAGCTGTTTTTT
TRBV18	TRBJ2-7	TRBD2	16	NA	CASSPTSGGASYEQYF	TGTGCCAGCTCACCCACTAGCGGGGGCGCTTCCTACGAGCAGTACTTC
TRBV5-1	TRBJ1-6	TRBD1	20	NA	CASSLAKATGQGANGSPLHF	TGCGCCAGCAGCTTGGCCAAGGCGACGGGACAGGGGGCTAACGGTTCACCCCTCCACTTT
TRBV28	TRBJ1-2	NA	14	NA	CASSLSPSIYGYTF	TGTGCCAGCAGTTTATCACCCAGTATATATGGCTACACCTTC
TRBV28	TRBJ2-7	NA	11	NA	CASSLSHEQYF	TGTGCCAGCAGTTTGTCACACGAGCAGTACTTC
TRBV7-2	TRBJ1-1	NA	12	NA	CATRGVNTEAFF	TGTGCCACCCGAGGGGTGAACACTGAAGCTTTCTTT
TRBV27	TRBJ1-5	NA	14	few	CASSPRTEHQPQHF	TGTGCCAGCAGTCCCCGGACAGAACATCAGCCCCAGCATTTT
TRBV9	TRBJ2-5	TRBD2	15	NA	CASSVGGGARETQYF	TGTGCCAGCAGCGTCGGCGGGGGGGCGCGAGAGACCCAGTACTTC
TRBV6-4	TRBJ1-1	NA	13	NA	CASSDSMQGRAFF	TGTGCCAGCAGTGACTCGATGCAGGGCAGAGCTTTCTTT
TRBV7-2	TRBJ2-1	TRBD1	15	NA	CASSARDRGDNEQFF	TGTGCCAGCAGCGCCCGGGACAGAGGCGACAATGAGCAGTTCTTC
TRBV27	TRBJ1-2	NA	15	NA	CASSLLSDGGYGYTF	TGTGCCAGCAGTTTATTATCAGACGGGGGATATGGCTACACCTTC
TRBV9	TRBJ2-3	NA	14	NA	CASSVVGSTDTQYF	TGTGCCAGCAGCGTAGTGGGTAGCACAGATACGCAGTATTTT
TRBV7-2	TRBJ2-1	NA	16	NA	CASSQRQRGSYNEQFF	TGTGCCAGCAGCCAGAGACAGAGAGGGTCCTACAATGAGCAGTTCTTC
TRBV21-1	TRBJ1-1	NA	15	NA	CASSTGGGTNTEAFF	TGTGCCAGCAGCACTGGGGGGGGAACCAACACTGAAGCTTTCTTT
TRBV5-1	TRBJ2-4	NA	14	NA	CASKGDTAKNIQYF	TGCGCCAGCAAAGGGGATACGGCCAAAAACATTCAGTACTTC
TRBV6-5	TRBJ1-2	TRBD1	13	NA	CASRSSTGDGYTF	TGTGCCAGCAGGTCTTCGACAGGGGATGGCTACACCTTC
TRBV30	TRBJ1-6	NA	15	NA	CAWNILGNTGSPLHF	TGTGCCTGGAACATCTTAGGGAATACGGGTTCACCCCTCCACTTT
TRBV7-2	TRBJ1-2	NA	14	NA	CASSLVLSQYGYTF	TGTGCCAGCAGCTTAGTCTTGTCCCAGTATGGCTACACCTTC
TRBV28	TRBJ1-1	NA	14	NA	CASSPPGGNTEAFF	TGTGCCAGCAGCCCGCCTGGGGGCAACACTGAAGCTTTCTTT
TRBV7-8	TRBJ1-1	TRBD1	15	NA	CASSSLGTGRTEAFF	TGTGCCAGCAGCTCCCTCGGGACAGGTCGAACTGAAGCTTTCTTT
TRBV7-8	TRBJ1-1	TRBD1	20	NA	CASSTPLMDRGRKRGTEAFF	TGTGCCAGCAGCACCCCTCTAATGGACAGGGGTCGCAAAAGGGGCACTGAAGCTTTCTTT
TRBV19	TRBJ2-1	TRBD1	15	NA	CASSLRTGARYEQFF	TGTGCCAGTAGTCTGCGGACAGGGGCCAGGTATGAGCAGTTCTTC
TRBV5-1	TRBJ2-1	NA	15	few	CASSLVQNSYNEQFF	TGCGCCAGCAGCTTAGTACAGAACTCCTACAATGAGCAGTTCTTC
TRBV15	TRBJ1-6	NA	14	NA	CATSKRNSNSPLHF	TGTGCCACCAGCAAACGGAATTCTAATTCACCCCTCCACTTT
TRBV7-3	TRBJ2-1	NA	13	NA	CASSLTNVEEQFF	TGTGCCAGCAGCTTAACGAACGTTGAGGAGCAGTTCTTC
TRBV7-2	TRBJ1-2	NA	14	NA	CASSLSIANYGYTF	TGTGCCAGCAGCTTAAGTATAGCTAACTATGGCTACACCTTC
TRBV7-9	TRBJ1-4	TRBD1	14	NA	CASSSGQTGEKLFF	TGTGCCAGCAGCTCGGGACAGACGGGGGAAAAACTGTTTTTT
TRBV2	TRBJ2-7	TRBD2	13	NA	CATSGTKNYEQYF	TGTGCCACTTCCGGGACTAAAAACTACGAGCAGTACTTC
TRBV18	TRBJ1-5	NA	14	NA	CASSPDQLNQPQHF	TGTGCCAGCTCACCAGACCAACTCAATCAGCCCCAGCATTTT
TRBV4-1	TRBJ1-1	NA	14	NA	CASSQEQGWTEAFF	TGCGCCAGCAGCCAAGAGCAGGGTTGGACTGAAGCTTTCTTT
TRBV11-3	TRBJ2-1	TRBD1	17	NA	CASSLSTGLRSYNEQFF	TGTGCCAGCTCACTCTCGACAGGGCTTAGGTCCTACAATGAGCAGTTCTTC
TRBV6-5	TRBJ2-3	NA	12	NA	CASSLSTDTQYF	TGTGCCAGCAGTTTGTCCACAGATACGCAGTATTTT
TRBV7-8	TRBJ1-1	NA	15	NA	CASSIERVHGTEAFF	TGTGCCAGCAGCATAGAAAGGGTTCATGGCACTGAAGCTTTCTTT
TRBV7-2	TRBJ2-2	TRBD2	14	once	CASSFGLATGELFF	TGTGCCAGCAGCTTTGGACTAGCCACCGGGGAGCTGTTTTTT
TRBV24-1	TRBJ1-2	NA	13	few	CATSDIGTGGYTF	TGTGCCACCAGTGACATCGGGACTGGTGGCTACACCTTC
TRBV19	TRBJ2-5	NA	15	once	CASSESQPKRETQYF	TGTGCCAGTAGTGAATCCCAGCCTAAAAGGGAGACCCAGTACTTC
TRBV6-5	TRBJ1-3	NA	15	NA	CASTSPGGSGNTIYF	TGTGCCAGCACCTCCCCGGGGGGCTCTGGAAACACCATATATTTT